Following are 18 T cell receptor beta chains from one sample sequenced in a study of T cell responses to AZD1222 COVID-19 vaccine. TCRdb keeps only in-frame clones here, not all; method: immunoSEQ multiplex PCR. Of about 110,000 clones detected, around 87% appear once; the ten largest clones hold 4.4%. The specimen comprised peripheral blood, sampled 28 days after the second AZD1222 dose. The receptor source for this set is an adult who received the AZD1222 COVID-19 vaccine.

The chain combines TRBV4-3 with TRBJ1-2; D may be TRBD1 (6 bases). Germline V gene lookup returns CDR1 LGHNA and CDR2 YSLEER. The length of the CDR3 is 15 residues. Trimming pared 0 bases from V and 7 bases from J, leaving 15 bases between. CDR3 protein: CASSQDRGGGSGYTF. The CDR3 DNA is TGCGCCAGCAGCCAAGATAGGGGAGGGGGTAGTGGCTACACCTTC.

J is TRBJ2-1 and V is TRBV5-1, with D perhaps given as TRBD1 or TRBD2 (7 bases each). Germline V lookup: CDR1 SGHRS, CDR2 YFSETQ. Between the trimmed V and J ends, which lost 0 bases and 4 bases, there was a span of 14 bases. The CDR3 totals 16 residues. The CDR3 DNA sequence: TGCGCCAGCAGCTTGGGACAGGGAGGGAGTTACAATGAGCAGTTCTTC. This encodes CASSLGQGGSYNEQFF.

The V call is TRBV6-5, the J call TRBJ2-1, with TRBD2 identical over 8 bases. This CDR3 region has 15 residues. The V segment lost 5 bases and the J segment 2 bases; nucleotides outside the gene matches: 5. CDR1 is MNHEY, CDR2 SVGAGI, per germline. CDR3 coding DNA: TGTGCCAGCAGTCCCTATAGCGGGGCCTACAATGAGCAGTTCTTC. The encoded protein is CASSPYSGAYNEQFF.

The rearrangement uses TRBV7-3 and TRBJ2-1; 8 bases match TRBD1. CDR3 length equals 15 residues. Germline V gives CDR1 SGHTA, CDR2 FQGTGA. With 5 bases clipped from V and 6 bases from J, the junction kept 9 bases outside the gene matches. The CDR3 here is CASSISPTGGNEQFF. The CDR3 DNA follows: TGTGCCAGCAGCATAAGCCCCACAGGGGGCAATGAGCAGTTCTTC.

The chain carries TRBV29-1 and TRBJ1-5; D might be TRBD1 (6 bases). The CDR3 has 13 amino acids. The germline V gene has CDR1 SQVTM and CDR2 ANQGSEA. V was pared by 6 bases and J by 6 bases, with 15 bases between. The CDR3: CSVAMGAGQPQHF. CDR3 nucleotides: TGCAGCGTGGCTATGGGGGCTGGTCAGCCCCAGCATTTT.

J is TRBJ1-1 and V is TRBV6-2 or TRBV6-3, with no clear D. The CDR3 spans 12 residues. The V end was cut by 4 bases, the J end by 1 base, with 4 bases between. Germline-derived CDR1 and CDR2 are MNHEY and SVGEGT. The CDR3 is CASSSKNTEAFF. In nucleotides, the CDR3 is TGTGCCAGCAGTTCAAAGAACACTGAAGCTTTCTTT.

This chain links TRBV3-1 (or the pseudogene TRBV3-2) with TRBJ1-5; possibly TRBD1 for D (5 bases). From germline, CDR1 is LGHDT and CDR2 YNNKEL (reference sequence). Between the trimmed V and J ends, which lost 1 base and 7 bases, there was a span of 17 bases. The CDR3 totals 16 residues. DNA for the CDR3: TGTGCCAGCAGCCAAGGCCAGGGTGCTATGCGGCAGCCCCAGCATTTT. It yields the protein CASSQGQGAMRQPQHF.

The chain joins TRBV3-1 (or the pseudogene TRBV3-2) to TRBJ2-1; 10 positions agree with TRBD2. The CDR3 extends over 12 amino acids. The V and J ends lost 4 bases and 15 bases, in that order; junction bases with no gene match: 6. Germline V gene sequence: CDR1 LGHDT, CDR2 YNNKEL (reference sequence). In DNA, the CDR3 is TGTGCCAGCAGCCCCCCGGGACTAGCGCGGTTCTTC. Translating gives CASSPPGLARFF.

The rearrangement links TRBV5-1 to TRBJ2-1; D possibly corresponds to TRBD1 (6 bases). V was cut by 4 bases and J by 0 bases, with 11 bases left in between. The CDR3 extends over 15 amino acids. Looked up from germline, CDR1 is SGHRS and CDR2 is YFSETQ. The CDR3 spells CASSLTGPSYNEQFF. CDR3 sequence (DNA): TGCGCCAGCAGCCTTACAGGGCCCTCCTACAATGAGCAGTTCTTC.

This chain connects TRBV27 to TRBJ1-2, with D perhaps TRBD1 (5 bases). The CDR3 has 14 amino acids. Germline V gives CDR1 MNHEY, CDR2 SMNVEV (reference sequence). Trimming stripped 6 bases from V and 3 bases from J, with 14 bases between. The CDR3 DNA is TGTGCCAGCAGGGGACCCCAACCCCACTATGGCTACACCTTC. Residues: CASRGPQPHYGYTF.

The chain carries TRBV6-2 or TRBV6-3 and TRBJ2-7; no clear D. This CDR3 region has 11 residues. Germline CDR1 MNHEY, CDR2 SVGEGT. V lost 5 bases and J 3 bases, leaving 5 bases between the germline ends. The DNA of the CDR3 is TGTGCCAGCAGTACCCACTACGAGCAGTACTTC. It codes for CASSTHYEQYF.

The chain's CDR3 is CASSHWGRGSSDEKLFF. The CDR3 DNA sequence: TGCGCCAGCAGTCATTGGGGCAGGGGCTCTTCGGATGAAAAACTGTTTTTT. The chain has TRBV5-1 and TRBJ1-4, with D perhaps TRBD1 (6 bases). The length of the CDR3 is 17 residues. Germline V lookup: CDR1 SGHRS, CDR2 YFSETQ. V dropped 5 bases and J dropped 6 bases, with 23 bases sitting between them.

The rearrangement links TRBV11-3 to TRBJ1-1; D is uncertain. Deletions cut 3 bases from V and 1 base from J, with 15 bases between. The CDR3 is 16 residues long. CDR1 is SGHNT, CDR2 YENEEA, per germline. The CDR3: CASSFTFTARNTEAFF. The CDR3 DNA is TGTGCCAGCAGCTTCACTTTTACGGCCAGGAACACTGAAGCTTTCTTT.

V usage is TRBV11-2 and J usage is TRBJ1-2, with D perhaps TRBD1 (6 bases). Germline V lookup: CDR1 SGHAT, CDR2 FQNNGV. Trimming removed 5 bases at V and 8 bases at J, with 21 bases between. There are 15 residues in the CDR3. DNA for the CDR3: TGTGCCAGCAGCATCGGGGGACACCCTATCTCGGGCTACACCTTC. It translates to CASSIGGHPISGYTF.

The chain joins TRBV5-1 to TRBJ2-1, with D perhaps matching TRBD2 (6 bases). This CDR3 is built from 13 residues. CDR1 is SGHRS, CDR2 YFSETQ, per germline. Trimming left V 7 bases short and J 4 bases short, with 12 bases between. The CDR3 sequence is CASGSGTYNEQFF. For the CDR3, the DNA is TGCGCCAGCGGATCCGGGACTTACAATGAGCAGTTCTTC.

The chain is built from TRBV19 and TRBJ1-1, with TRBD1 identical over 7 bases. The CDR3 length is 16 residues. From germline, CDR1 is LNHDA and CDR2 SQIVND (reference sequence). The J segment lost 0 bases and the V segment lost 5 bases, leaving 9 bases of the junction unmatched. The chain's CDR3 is CASSPRGFGVNTEAFF. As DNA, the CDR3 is TGTGCCAGTAGTCCCAGGGGGTTTGGGGTGAACACTGAAGCTTTCTTT. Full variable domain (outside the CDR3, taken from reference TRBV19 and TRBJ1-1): DGGITQSPKYLFRKEGQNVTLSCEQNLNHDAMYWYRQDPGQGLRLIYYSQIVNDFQKGDIAEGYSVSREKKESFPLTVTSAQKNPTAFYLCASSPRGFGVNTEAFFGQGTRLTVV.

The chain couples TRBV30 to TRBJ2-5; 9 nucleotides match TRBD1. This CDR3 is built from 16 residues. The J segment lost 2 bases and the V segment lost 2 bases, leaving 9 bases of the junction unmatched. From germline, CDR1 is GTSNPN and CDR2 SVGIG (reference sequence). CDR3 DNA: TGTGCCTGGAGTCAATGGGGACAGGGACCACAAGAGACCCAGTACTTC. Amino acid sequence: CAWSQWGQGPQETQYF.

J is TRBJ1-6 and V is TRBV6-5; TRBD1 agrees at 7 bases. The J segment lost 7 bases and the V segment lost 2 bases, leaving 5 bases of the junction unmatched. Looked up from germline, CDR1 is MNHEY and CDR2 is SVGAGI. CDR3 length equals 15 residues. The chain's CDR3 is CASSYLGGSNSPLHF. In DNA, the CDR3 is TGTGCCAGCAGTTACCTAGGGGGCTCGAATTCACCCCTCCACTTT.